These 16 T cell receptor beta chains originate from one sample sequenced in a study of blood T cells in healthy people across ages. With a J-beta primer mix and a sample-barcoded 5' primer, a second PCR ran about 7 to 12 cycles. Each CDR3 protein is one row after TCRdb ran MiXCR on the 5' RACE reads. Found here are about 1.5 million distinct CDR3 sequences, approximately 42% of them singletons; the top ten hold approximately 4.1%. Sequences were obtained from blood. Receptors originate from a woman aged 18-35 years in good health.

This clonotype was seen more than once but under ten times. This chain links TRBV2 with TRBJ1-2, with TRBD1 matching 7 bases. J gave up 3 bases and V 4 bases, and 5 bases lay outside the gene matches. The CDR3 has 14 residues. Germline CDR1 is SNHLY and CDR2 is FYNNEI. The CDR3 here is CASSAAGGYYGYTF. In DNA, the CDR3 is TGTGCCAGCAGTGCCGCAGGGGGATACTATGGCTACACCTTC.

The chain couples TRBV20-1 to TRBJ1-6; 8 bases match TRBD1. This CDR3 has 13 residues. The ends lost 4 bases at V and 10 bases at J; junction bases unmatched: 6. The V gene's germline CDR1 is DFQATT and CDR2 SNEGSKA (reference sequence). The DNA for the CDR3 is TGCAGTGCTATCGGGACAGGCGGGTCACCCCTCCACTTT. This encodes CSAIGTGGSPLHF.

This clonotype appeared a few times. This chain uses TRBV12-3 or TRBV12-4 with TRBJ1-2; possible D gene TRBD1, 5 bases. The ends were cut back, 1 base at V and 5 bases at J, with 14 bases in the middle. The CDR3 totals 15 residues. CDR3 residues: CASSLGIGAEYGYTF. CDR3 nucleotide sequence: TGTGCCAGCAGTTTAGGCATCGGGGCAGAATATGGCTACACCTTC.

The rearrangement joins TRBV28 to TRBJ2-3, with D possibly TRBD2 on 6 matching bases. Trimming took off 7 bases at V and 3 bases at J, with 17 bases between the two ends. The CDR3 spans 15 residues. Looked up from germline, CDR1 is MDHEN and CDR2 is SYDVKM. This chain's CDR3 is CASTLGPGLTDTQYF. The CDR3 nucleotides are TGTGCCAGCACCTTAGGACCGGGACTTACAGATACGCAGTATTTT.

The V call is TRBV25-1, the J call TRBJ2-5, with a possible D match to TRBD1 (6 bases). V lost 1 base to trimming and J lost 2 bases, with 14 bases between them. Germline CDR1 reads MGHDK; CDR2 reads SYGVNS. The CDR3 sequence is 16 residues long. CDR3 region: CASSESGTPVQETQYF. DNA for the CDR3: TGTGCCAGCAGTGAATCTGGGACACCTGTTCAAGAGACCCAGTACTTC.

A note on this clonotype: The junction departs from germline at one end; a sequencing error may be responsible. The CDR3 nucleotides read TGTGCCAGCAGTTACAATGTAGGAGCCTCCGACAATGAGCAGTTCTTC. Amino acid sequence: CASSYNVGASDNEQFF. The gene calls are TRBV7-2 and TRBJ2-1, with D unresolved. Looked up from germline, CDR1 is SGHTA and CDR2 is FQGNSA. The CDR3 covers 16 residues.

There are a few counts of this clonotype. The CDR3 sequence is CASSLTQRLAPGVEQYF. The CDR3 DNA follows: TGTGCCAGCAGCTTAACCCAGAGACTAGCCCCCGGAGTCGAGCAGTACTTC. The chain links TRBV7-2 to TRBJ2-7, with 7 bases that match TRBD2. V lost 2 bases to trimming and J lost 6 bases; unmatched junction nucleotides: 16. The germline gives CDR1 SGHTA, CDR2 FQGNSA. This CDR3 contains 17 residues.

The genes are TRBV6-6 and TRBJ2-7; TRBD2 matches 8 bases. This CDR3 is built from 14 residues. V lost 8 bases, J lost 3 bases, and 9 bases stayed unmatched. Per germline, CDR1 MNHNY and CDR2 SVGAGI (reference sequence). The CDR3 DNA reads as TGTGCCAGCCAACGGGAGGGAGGGGTCTACGAGCAGTACTTC. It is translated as CASQREGGVYEQYF.

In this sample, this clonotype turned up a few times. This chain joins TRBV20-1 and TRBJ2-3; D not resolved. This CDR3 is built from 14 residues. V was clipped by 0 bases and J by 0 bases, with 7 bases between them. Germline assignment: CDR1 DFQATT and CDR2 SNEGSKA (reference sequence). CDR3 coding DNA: TGCAGTGCTAGAGACCCGGGCAGCACAGATACGCAGTATTTT. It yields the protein CSARDPGSTDTQYF.

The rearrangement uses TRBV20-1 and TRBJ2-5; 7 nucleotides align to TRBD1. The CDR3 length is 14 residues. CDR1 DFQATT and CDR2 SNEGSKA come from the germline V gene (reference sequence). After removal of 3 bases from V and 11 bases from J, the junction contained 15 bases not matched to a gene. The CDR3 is CSASRQGVSREQYF. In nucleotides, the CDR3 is TGCAGTGCTAGCAGACAGGGAGTGTCAAGGGAGCAGTACTTC.

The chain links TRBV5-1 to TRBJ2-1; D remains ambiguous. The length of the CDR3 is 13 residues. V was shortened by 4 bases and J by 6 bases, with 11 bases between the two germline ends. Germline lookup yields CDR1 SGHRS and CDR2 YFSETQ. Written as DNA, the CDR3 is TGCGCCAGCAGCCCTTTAGAGCCCAATGAGCAGTTCTTC. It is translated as CASSPLEPNEQFF.

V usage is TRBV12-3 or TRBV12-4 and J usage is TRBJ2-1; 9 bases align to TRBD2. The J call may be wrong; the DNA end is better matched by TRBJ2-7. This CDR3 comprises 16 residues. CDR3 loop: CASSQAGGISYNEQYF. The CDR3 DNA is TGTGCCAGCAGTCAGGCGGGAGGGATCTCCTACAATGAGCAGTACTTC.

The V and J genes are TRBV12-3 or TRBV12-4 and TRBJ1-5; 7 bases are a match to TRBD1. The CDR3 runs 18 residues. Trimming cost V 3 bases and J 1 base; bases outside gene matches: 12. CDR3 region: CASSLRQGGDRSNQPQHF. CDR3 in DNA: TGTGCCAGCAGTTTGAGACAGGGAGGGGATAGAAGCAATCAGCCCCAGCATTTT.

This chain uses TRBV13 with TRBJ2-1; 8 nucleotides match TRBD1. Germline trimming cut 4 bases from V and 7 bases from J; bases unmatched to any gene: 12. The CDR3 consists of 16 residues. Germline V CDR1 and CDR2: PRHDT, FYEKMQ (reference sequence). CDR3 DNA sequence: TGTGCCAGCAGCTACTGGACAGGGAAGGCGCTTAATGAGCAGTTCTTC. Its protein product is CASSYWTGKALNEQFF.

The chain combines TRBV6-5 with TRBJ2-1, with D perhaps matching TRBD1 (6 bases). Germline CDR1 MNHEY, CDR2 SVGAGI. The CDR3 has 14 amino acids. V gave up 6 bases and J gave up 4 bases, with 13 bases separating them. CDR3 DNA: TGTGCCAGCAGACAGGGTTTTTCGTACAATGAGCAGTTCTTC. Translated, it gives CASRQGFSYNEQFF.

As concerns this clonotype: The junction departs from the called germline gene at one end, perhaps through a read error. As DNA, the CDR3 is TGTGCCAGCAGTTTCTCCAGGGGCAATCGGCCCCAGCATTTT. Residues: CASSFSRGNRPQHF. This chain uses TRBV12-3 or TRBV12-4 with TRBJ1-5, with a weak D call TRBD1 (6 bases). This CDR3 is 14 amino acids long.